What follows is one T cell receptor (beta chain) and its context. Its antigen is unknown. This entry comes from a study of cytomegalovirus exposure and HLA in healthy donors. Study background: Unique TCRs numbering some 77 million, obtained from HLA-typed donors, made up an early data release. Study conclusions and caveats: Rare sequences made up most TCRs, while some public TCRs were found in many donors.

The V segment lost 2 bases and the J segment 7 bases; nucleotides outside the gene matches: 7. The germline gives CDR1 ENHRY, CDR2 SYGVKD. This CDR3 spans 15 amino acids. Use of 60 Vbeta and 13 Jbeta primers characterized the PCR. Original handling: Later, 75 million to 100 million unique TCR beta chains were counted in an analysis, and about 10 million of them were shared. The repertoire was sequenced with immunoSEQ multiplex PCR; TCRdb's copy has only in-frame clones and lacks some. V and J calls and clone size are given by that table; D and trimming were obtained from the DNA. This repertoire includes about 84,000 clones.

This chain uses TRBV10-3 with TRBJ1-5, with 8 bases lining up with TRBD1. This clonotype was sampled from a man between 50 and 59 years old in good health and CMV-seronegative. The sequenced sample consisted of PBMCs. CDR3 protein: CAISEGQGDRQPQHF. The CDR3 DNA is TGTGCCATCAGTGAGGGACAGGGCGACAGACAGCCCCAGCATTTT.